Shown below are 27 T cell receptor beta chains from a single sample sequenced in a study of T cells in Graves' hyperthyroidism and ophthalmopathy. Using RNA transcripts as the source, TCR beta CDR3 regions were amplified. The HTBI set primed first-round TCR CDR3 RT-PCR. TCRdb reprocessed the multiplex PCR reads via MiXCR and lists one record per CDR3 protein. The table has about 530,000 distinct CDR3 sequences, 17% seen once; the top ten hold 15% to 20%. The specimen sequenced was blood. The source is a woman aged 18-29 years with Graves' ophthalmopathy.

This clonotype was seen only a few times. This chain joins TRBV24-1 and TRBJ1-5; tentatively, D is TRBD1 (5 bases). Trimming left V 3 bases short and J 5 bases short, with 13 bases between. Germline lookup yields CDR1 KGHDR and CDR2 SFDVKD. This CDR3 region has 15 residues. The CDR3 bases are TGTGCCACCAGTGATCCGGACGGGGGGGATCAGCCCCAGCATTTT. Its translation: CATSDPDGGDQPQHF.

Comments on this clonotype: As the CDR3 is not closed by the conserved phenylalanine or tryptophan, this likely results from a read error. The genes are TRBV12-3 or TRBV12-4 and TRBJ2-2; 7 bases align to TRBD1. After removal of 6 bases from V and 0 bases from J, the junction contained 4 bases not matched to a gene. This CDR3 has 15 residues. In DNA form, the CDR3 reads TGTGCCAGCAGACCGGGACAGTCGAACACCGGGGAGCTGTTTCTT. Protein sequence: CASRPGQSNTGELFL.

This clonotype occurred a few times. The V gene is TRBV5-1, the J gene TRBJ2-1; a weak D match, TRBD1 (5 bases). V lost 3 bases and J 5 bases, leaving 18 bases between the germline ends. This CDR3 region has 16 residues. Germline CDR1 is SGHRS and CDR2 is YFSETQ. CDR3 in amino acids: CASSWAREVGHNEQFF. The CDR3, as DNA: TGCGCCAGCAGCTGGGCCAGGGAAGTTGGGCACAATGAGCAGTTCTTC.

The chain joins TRBV3-1 to TRBJ2-7; tentative D call: TRBD2 (6 bases). The germline V and J ends were trimmed by 4 bases and 0 bases, with 13 bases remaining between them. This CDR3 spans 15 amino acids. The germline CDR1 and CDR2 sequences are LGHDT and YNNKEL (reference sequence). CDR3 nucleotides: TGTGCCAGCAGCCGGGGACTGATGAGCTCCTACGAGCAGTACTTC. Its protein product is CASSRGLMSSYEQYF.

The gene calls are TRBV16 and TRBJ1-5; the D gene is possibly TRBD1 (5 bases). The CDR3 covers 15 residues. Trimming took off 4 bases at V and 3 bases at J, with 13 bases between the two ends. CDR1 is KGHSY and CDR2 is FQNENV in the germline V gene. CDR3 nucleotide sequence: TGTGCCAGCAGCCGTCCGGGGCAGCCCAATCAGCCCCAGCATTTT. Translation: CASSRPGQPNQPQHF.

This clonotype occurred many times. The chain uses TRBV6-2 or TRBV6-3 and TRBJ2-7; D gene ambiguous. Germline CDR1 and CDR2: MNHEY and SVGEGT. The ends were cut back, 2 bases at V and 6 bases at J, with 11 bases in the middle. This CDR3 is 13 amino acids long. CDR3 DNA sequence: TGTGCCAGCAGTTACCGAGCGCCCCTCGAGCAGTACTTC. Amino acids: CASSYRAPLEQYF.

V usage is TRBV19 and J usage is TRBJ1-1, with D unclear. The CDR3 loop spans 13 amino acids. The V gene lost 7 bases and the J gene lost 0 bases, with 9 bases spanning the gap. Per the germline V gene, CDR1 is LNHDA and CDR2 is SQIVND (reference sequence). The CDR3 nucleotides are TGTGCCAGTATAGGCACACTGAACACTGAAGCTTTCTTT. This gives the protein CASIGTLNTEAFF.

The CDR3 loop reads CASSGAGGLVTGELFF. For the CDR3, the DNA is TGTGCCAGCAGCGGAGCGGGAGGCCTAGTCACCGGGGAGCTGTTTTTT. This chain joins TRBV9 and TRBJ2-2, with 9 bases lining up with TRBD2. J gave up 4 bases and V 3 bases, and 7 bases lay outside the gene matches. The CDR3 covers 16 residues. The germline CDR1 and CDR2 sequences are SGDLS and YYNGEE.

The table lists this clonotype with many counts. This chain joins TRBV30 and TRBJ1-4; D is undetermined. CDR1 and CDR2 (germline): GTSNPN, SVGIG (reference sequence). The germline V and J ends were trimmed by 2 bases and 7 bases, with 17 bases remaining between them. This CDR3 region has 15 residues. The CDR3 coding sequence is TGTGCCTGGAGTAAGCGCGGGTCGCAGAGTGAAAAACTGTTTTTT. Amino acid sequence: CAWSKRGSQSEKLFF.

This clonotype appeared many times. The gene calls are TRBV9 and TRBJ2-1, with a tentative D call TRBD2 (5 bases). Germline V CDR1 and CDR2: SGDLS, YYNGEE. Trimming cost V 0 bases and J 1 base, with 11 bases left between them. CDR3 size: 16 residues. The CDR3 here is CASSVEVGGSYNEQFF. CDR3 nucleotides: TGTGCCAGCAGCGTAGAAGTAGGCGGGTCCTACAATGAGCAGTTCTTC.

This clonotype appeared once. This clone may be a read error of a much larger clone one base away. The chain uses TRBV20-1 and TRBJ1-1; no clear D. Trimming took 1 base from V and 4 from J, leaving 10 bases between them. The germline V gene has CDR1 DFQATT and CDR2 SNEGSKA (reference sequence). CDR3 length equals 13 residues. CDR3 region: CSARVSGITEAFF. The CDR3 DNA reads TGCAGTGCTAGAGTTAGCGGTATCACTGAAGCTTTCTTT.

This clonotype was observed at least ten times. The chain links TRBV2 to TRBJ2-1, with 14 bases matching TRBD2. CDR1 SNHLY and CDR2 FYNNEI come from the germline V gene. The CDR3 is 16 residues long. Trimming removed 7 bases from V and 4 bases from J; junction bases left unmatched: 6. This chain's CDR3 is CASTFGLAGGYNEQFF. CDR3 DNA: TGTGCCAGCACCTTTGGACTAGCGGGGGGATACAATGAGCAGTTCTTC.

Ten or more counts support this clonotype. The chain uses TRBV7-8 and TRBJ2-1, with 7 bases lining up with TRBD2. Germline assignment: CDR1 SGHVS and CDR2 FQNEAQ. The trim removed 5 bases at V and 5 bases at J, leaving 9 bases unmatched. This CDR3 comprises 15 residues. Here the CDR3 reads CASSREGLSHNEQFF. DNA for the CDR3: TGTGCCAGCAGCAGAGAGGGACTATCCCACAATGAGCAGTTCTTC.

This clonotype was found many times. This chain links TRBV28 with TRBJ2-5, with TRBD2 matching over 10 bases. The V gene's germline CDR1 is MDHEN and CDR2 SYDVKM. The CDR3 sequence is 16 residues long. With 5 bases clipped from V and 5 bases from J, the junction kept 11 bases outside the gene matches. CDR3 in amino acids: CASSPPQRGGRETQYF. The CDR3 DNA is TGTGCCAGCAGTCCCCCTCAGCGGGGGGGCCGGGAGACCCAGTACTTC.

The sample holds many counts of this clonotype. V usage is TRBV12-3 or TRBV12-4 and J usage is TRBJ2-2, with 10 bases matching TRBD2. With 4 bases clipped from V and 6 bases from J, the junction kept 11 bases outside the gene matches. CDR3 length: 17 amino acids. The CDR3 protein is CASSSRLAGAGAGELFF. The CDR3 DNA reads TGTGCCAGCAGTTCCCGTCTAGCGGGGGCCGGGGCCGGGGAGCTGTTTTTT.

The table lists this clonotype with many counts. The V and J genes are TRBV30 and TRBJ1-2; D call uncertain. The germline V and J ends were trimmed by 1 base and 3 bases, with 6 bases remaining between them. CDR1 is GTSNPN and CDR2 is SVGIG in the germline V gene (reference sequence). This CDR3 region has 12 residues. The CDR3 sequence: CAWSDKDYGYTF. CDR3 nucleotide sequence: TGTGCCTGGAGTGACAAGGACTATGGCTACACCTTC.

Ten or more counts support this clonotype. The chain has TRBV11-2 and TRBJ1-1; D remains ambiguous. Deletions cut 1 base from V and 3 bases from J, with 9 bases between. Germline V lookup: CDR1 SGHAT, CDR2 FQNNGV. The CDR3 consists of 14 residues. The CDR3 loop reads CASSLGRAYTEAFF. As DNA, the CDR3 is TGTGCCAGCAGCTTAGGCCGGGCCTACACTGAAGCTTTCTTT.

This clonotype was observed many times. The V gene is TRBV5-5, the J gene TRBJ1-5; no definite D call. Trimming stripped 3 bases from V and 3 bases from J, with 7 bases between. The germline CDR1 and CDR2 sequences are SGHKS and YYEKEE (reference sequence). This CDR3 comprises 13 residues. The CDR3 bases are TGTGCCAGCAGCTCGACCACCAATCAGCCCCAGCATTTT. This encodes CASSSTTNQPQHF.

This chain uses TRBV18 with TRBJ1-2; 9 bases align to TRBD1. The CDR3 is 17 amino acids. The germline V gene encodes CDR1 KGHSH and CDR2 LQKENI. V was clipped by 2 bases and J by 4 bases; unmatched bases: 11. In DNA, the CDR3 is TGTGCCAGCTCACCAAACGCCGGGACAGGGCTTCTCTATGGCTACACCTTC. This gives the protein CASSPNAGTGLLYGYTF.

This clonotype was detected ten times or more. In nucleotides, the CDR3 is TGTGCCACCTCTACATACAATGAGCAGTTCTTC. Translating it yields CATSTYNEQFF. This sequence joins TRBV28 and TRBJ2-1; no definite D call. V lost 10 bases, J lost 4 bases, and 8 bases lay in between. The CDR3 spans 11 residues. Germline CDR1 and CDR2: MDHEN and SYDVKM.

This clonotype was detected a few times. The V call is TRBV29-1, the J call TRBJ2-5; D is perhaps TRBD1 (5 bases). This CDR3 contains 14 residues. V was shortened by 2 bases and J by 2 bases, with 12 bases between the two germline ends. Germline V gene data show CDR1 as SQVTM and CDR2 as ANQGSEA. The CDR3 sequence is CSVEILDSQETQYF. The DNA for the CDR3 is TGCAGCGTTGAAATTTTAGACAGTCAAGAGACCCAGTACTTC.

V and J are TRBV6-2 or TRBV6-3 and TRBJ1-2, with 11 bases fitting TRBD1. CDR3 length: 15 residues. V lost 0 bases to trimming and J lost 3 bases; unmatched junction nucleotides: 0. CDR1 MNHEY and CDR2 SVGEGT come from the germline V gene. This CDR3 reads CASSYSGQGDYGYTF. CDR3 nucleotides: TGTGCCAGCAGTTACTCGGGACAGGGGGACTATGGCTACACCTTC.

The table lists this clonotype with many counts. This chain uses TRBV11-2 with TRBJ2-7; 14 bases are a match to TRBD2. J lost 0 bases, V lost 6 bases, and 10 bases had no gene match. The CDR3 extends over 18 amino acids. Germline lookup yields CDR1 SGHAT and CDR2 FQNNGV. CDR3 sequence (DNA): TGTGCCAGCAGACGACCCGGGACTAGCGGGAGTAGCTCCTACGAGCAGTACTTC. As protein: CASRRPGTSGSSSYEQYF.

Ten or more counts support this clonotype. The rearrangement links TRBV27 to TRBJ2-3; perhaps TRBD1 as D (5 bases). CDR1 and CDR2 from the germline V gene are MNHEY and SMNVEV (reference sequence). V was shortened by 2 bases and J by 4 bases, with 10 bases between the two germline ends. This CDR3 region has 14 residues. The CDR3 here is CASSLAGRADTQYF. The CDR3 DNA follows: TGTGCCAGCAGTTTAGCAGGGCGAGCAGATACGCAGTATTTT.

This clonotype was seen more than once but under ten times. This chain joins TRBV29-1 and TRBJ2-1, with 10 nucleotides matching TRBD2. This CDR3 contains 16 residues. The germline gives CDR1 SQVTM, CDR2 ANQGSEA. Trimming at V came to 5 bases and at J to 5 bases, leaving 12 bases not matched to a gene. CDR3 in amino acids: CSVTASGGARDNEQFF. The CDR3 DNA follows: TGCAGCGTTACGGCCAGCGGGGGGGCTCGCGACAATGAGCAGTTCTTC.

This clonotype has a count of ten or more. This chain links TRBV11-2 with TRBJ2-2; TRBD1 agrees at 7 bases. The CDR3 consists of 15 residues. Germline assignment: CDR1 SGHAT and CDR2 FQNNGV. With 2 bases clipped from V and 5 bases from J, the junction kept 5 bases outside the gene matches. The CDR3 bases are TGTGCCAGCAGCTTAATAGGGGGCAGGACCGGGGAGCTGTTTTTT. Its protein product is CASSLIGGRTGELFF.

This clonotype was observed at least ten times. V is TRBV11-2 and J is TRBJ2-1; 9 positions match TRBD1. This CDR3 is built from 13 residues. V shed 3 bases, J shed 9 bases, and the junction held 3 bases outside the gene matches. Germline CDR1 and CDR2: SGHAT and FQNNGV. The chain's CDR3 is CASSFRQGVEQFF. DNA for the CDR3: TGTGCCAGCAGCTTTAGACAGGGGGTTGAGCAGTTCTTC.